These T cell receptor beta chains were read from a single sample in a study of PD-L1 blockade in urothelial cancer. Clones were sequenced by immunoSEQ multiplex PCR, and TCRdb holds only the in-frame ones, with some missing. The repertoire holds about 95,000 clones, 90% seen once, with roughly 1.6% in the top ten. This material consisted of PBMCs, taken around atezolizumab (anti-PD-L1) treatment. These TCRs come from a man in his sixties with urothelial cancer. The CDR3 runs from the conserved cysteine through the conserved F or W. Fields, in order: V gene, D gene, J gene, clone size, CDR3 DNA, CDR3 protein. A D gene is named only where the DNA matches it firmly. Clone size is given for some rows only: seen once, a few or many times, or a class if the clone is expanded.

>TRBV7-2|-|TRBJ2-7|few
TGTGCCAGCAGCCACGGGGTCGAGCAGTACTTC
CASSHGVEQYF
>TRBV9|TRBD2|TRBJ2-5|-
TGTGCCAGCAGCGTAGGGACTAGCGGGGGGGGTGAGACCCAGTACTTC
CASSVGTSGGGETQYF
>TRBV30|TRBD2|TRBJ2-5|once
TGTGCCTGGAGTGGTTTAGCGGGGGGCAACCAAGAGACCCAGTACTTC
CAWSGLAGGNQETQYF
>TRBV4-1|TRBD2|TRBJ2-1|-
TGCGCCAGCAGCCAAGAACCGGGACTAGCGCGAAATGAGCAGTTCTTC
CASSQEPGLARNEQFF
>TRBV7-2|-|TRBJ2-5|-
TGTGCCAGCAGCAGGGGGACGACCCAAGAGACCCAGTACTTC
CASSRGTTQETQYF
>TRBV7-2|-|TRBJ1-1|-
TGTGCCAAACGACAGGCTTCGGACACTGAAGCTTTCTTT
CAKRQASDTEAFF
>TRBV18|-|TRBJ1-2|-
TGTGCCAGCTCACAAGCTATATCTAACTATGGCTACACCTTC
CASSQAISNYGYTF
>TRBV7-2|-|TRBJ2-7|-
TGTGCCAGCAGCTTACAGGGGAGCTCCTACGAGCAGTACTTC
CASSLQGSSYEQYF
>TRBV7-2|TRBD2|TRBJ2-1|once
TGTGCCAGCAGCTTAGGAGCGGGGGGATACAATGAGCAGTTCTTC
CASSLGAGGYNEQFF
>TRBV7-9|-|TRBJ2-4|-
TGTGCCAGCAGCCCGAGATCGGGTTCCCAACCCAAAAACATTCAGTACTTC
CASSPRSGSQPKNIQYF
>TRBV2|TRBD2|TRBJ2-1|-
TGTGCCAGCAGTGATCCCGGGACTAGCGGCTTCTACAATGAGCAGTTCTTC
CASSDPGTSGFYNEQFF
>TRBV7-3|-|TRBJ1-4|-
TGTGCCAGCAGCCCCCCCGCAGTTGCAACTAATGAAAAACTGTTTTTT
CASSPPAVATNEKLFF
>TRBV4-2|-|TRBJ1-2|few
TGTGCCAGCAGCCAAGTCGGTCTTGCCGGGGACAAAAACTATGGCTACACCTTC
CASSQVGLAGDKNYGYTF
>TRBV11-3|TRBD2|TRBJ2-3|-
TGTGCCAGCAGCTTAGGACTAGCGGAGAACACAGATACGCAGTATTTT
CASSLGLAENTDTQYF
>TRBV11-2|-|TRBJ2-5|-
TGTGCCAGCAGCCCCAGACTGTTCCAAGAGACCCAGTACTTC
CASSPRLFQETQYF
>TRBV5-1|-|TRBJ2-5|-
TGCGCCAGCAGTCTGAGGCCCCAAGAGACCCAGTACTTC
CASSLRPQETQYF
>TRBV11-2|-|TRBJ1-5|-
TGTGCCAGCAGCTTAGTAGGAGGCCTAGGCAATCAGCCCCAGCATTTT
CASSLVGGLGNQPQHF
>TRBV25-1|TRBD2|TRBJ2-3|-
TGTGCCAGCAGTGGTAGCGGGGGGGCAGGAGATACGCAGTATTTT
CASSGSGGAGDTQYF
>TRBV5-1|-|TRBJ1-4|-
TGCGCCAGCAGCTTTGCGGGGAGCCTTGATGAAAAACTGTTTTTT
CASSFAGSLDEKLFF
>TRBV11-2|-|TRBJ1-4|-
TGTGCCAGCAGCTTAAGTACCGGGGAAAAACTGTTTTTT
CASSLSTGEKLFF
>TRBV5-1|TRBD2|TRBJ2-2|-
TGCGCCAGCAGCGTGACTAGCGGGGGCCAGAACACCGGGGAGCTGTTTTTT
CASSVTSGGQNTGELFF
>TRBV6-1|-|TRBJ1-1|-
TGTGCCAGCAGCGTTTCCCTGAACACTGAAGCTTTCTTT
CASSVSLNTEAFF
>TRBV10-3|-|TRBJ1-3|few
TGTGCCATCAGTGAATCGGCACAGCACTCTGGAAACACCATATATTTT
CAISESAQHSGNTIYF
>TRBV7-3|TRBD1|TRBJ1-5|-
TGTGCCAGCAGCAGCGACAGGGAACAGCCCCAGCATTTT
CASSSDREQPQHF
>TRBV2|TRBD2|TRBJ2-1|-
TGTGCCAGCAGTGGGGCTAGCGGGAGGGATGAGCAGTTCTTC
CASSGASGRDEQFF
>TRBV20-1|-|TRBJ2-7|-
TGCAGTGGCCAGGGGAAGGTCGAGCAGTACTTC
CSGQGKVEQYF
>TRBV9|TRBD1|TRBJ2-2|-
TGTGCCAGCAGCGTAGGACAGGGGGCGAACACCGGGGAGCTGTTTTTT
CASSVGQGANTGELFF
>TRBV6-1|-|TRBJ1-1|-
TGTGCCAGCAGTGACTTTGTAGTGAACACTGAAGCTTTCTTT
CASSDFVVNTEAFF